A single sample gave rise to the 11 T cell receptor beta chains below, sequenced in a study of brain T cells in children with intractable seizures. Repertoires were generated with immunoSEQ multiplex PCR, while TCRdb's copy carries only in-frame clones and drops some. The sample has around 38,000 clones; around nine tenths are singletons. Sequenced here: peripheral blood, sampled at surgery. These receptors all stem from a girl aged 2-10 years with tuberous sclerosis and intractable seizures.

V usage is TRBV5-1 and J usage is TRBJ1-3; possibly TRBD1 for D (5 bases). Trimming cost V 3 bases and J 0 bases, with 16 bases left between them. The CDR3 loop spans 17 amino acids. Germline V CDR1 and CDR2: SGHRS, YFSETQ. CDR3 bases: TGCGCCAGCAGCTGGGGGTCAGGAGTGAGCTCTGGAAACACCATATATTTT. Translating it yields CASSWGSGVSSGNTIYF.

The chain recombines TRBV21-1 with TRBJ1-3. TRBV21-1 is noted as a pseudogene. The CDR3 loop spans 15 amino acids. CDR3 nucleotide sequence: TGTGCCAGCAGCAAAGCGGAGACCTCTGGAAACACCATATATTTT. Its protein product is CASSKAETSGNTIYF.

The V and J genes are TRBV2 and TRBJ1-4, with D possibly matching TRBD1 (5 bases). This CDR3 has 14 residues. V shed 6 bases and J shed 12 bases, with 20 bases lying between them. The germline V gene has CDR1 SNHLY and CDR2 FYNNEI. Here the CDR3 reads CASRLRDLGGELFF. CDR3 nucleotides: TGTGCCAGCAGACTCCGGGACCTGGGGGGGGAACTGTTTTTT.

The chain combines TRBV5-6 with TRBJ1-1, with TRBD1 identical over 8 bases. Per the germline V gene, CDR1 is SGHDT and CDR2 is YYEEEE. CDR3 length equals 14 residues. J was trimmed by 10 bases and V by 5 bases; bases with no gene match: 13. The CDR3 sequence: CASRRDRGVMRAFF. The CDR3 region has the DNA TGTGCCAGCAGACGCGACAGGGGAGTAATGAGAGCTTTCTTT.

The chain links TRBV25-1 to TRBJ1-2, with D possibly being TRBD1 (6 bases). Trimming left V 2 bases short and J 5 bases short, with 12 bases between. Germline assignment: CDR1 MGHDK and CDR2 SYGVNS. The CDR3 length is 14 residues. For the CDR3, the DNA is TGTGCCAGCAGTGAAGGGGGGACAAGTTATGGCTACACCTTC. Protein: CASSEGGTSYGYTF.

The chain has TRBV1 and TRBJ2-3. TRBV1 represents a pseudogene. This CDR3 has 19 residues. CDR3 DNA: TGCACCAGCTCGGCTCGGGGGCGGTGTTGCGACTGGGGGGCAGATACGCAGTATTTT. This gives the protein CTSSARGRCCDWGADTQYF.

This sequence joins TRBV23-1 and TRBJ2-7; D remains ambiguous. Being an ORF, TRBV23-1 has a function that is uncertain. This CDR3 is built from 17 residues. Between the trimmed V and J ends, which lost 1 base and 6 bases, there was a span of 22 bases. Written as DNA, the CDR3 is TGCGCCAGCAGTCAATTGGGTAGATTTAATTCGTTGGGCGAGCAGTACGTC. Translation gives CASSQLGRFNSLGEQYV.

The chain recombines TRBV6-5 with TRBJ1-6, with 7 bases aligning to TRBD1. The CDR3 sequence is 15 residues long. V lost 5 bases, J lost 8 bases, and 9 bases stayed unmatched. From germline, CDR1 is MNHEY and CDR2 SVGAGI. In DNA form, the CDR3 reads TGTGCCAGCAGTCTCACGGGGAGGGGGCATTCACCCCTCCACTTT. This gives the protein CASSLTGRGHSPLHF.

The rearrangement links TRBV7-2 to TRBJ2-7, with 11 nucleotides matching TRBD2. This CDR3 has 15 residues. J lost 3 bases, V lost 6 bases, and 7 bases had no gene match. Germline V gene data show CDR1 as SGHTA and CDR2 as FQGNSA. This chain's CDR3 is CASRFLAGGFYEQYF. CDR3 sequence (DNA): TGTGCCAGCAGATTTCTAGCGGGAGGCTTCTACGAGCAGTACTTC.

The chain links TRBV3-1 (or the pseudogene TRBV3-2) to TRBJ1-2, with no clear D. Trimming left V 0 bases short and J 5 bases short, with 10 bases between. Germline V gives CDR1 LGHDT, CDR2 YNNKEL (reference sequence). This CDR3 spans 14 amino acids. DNA of the CDR3: TGTGCCAGCAGCCAAGATCGGGCCGTTTATGGCTACACCTTC. It is translated as CASSQDRAVYGYTF.

The rearrangement uses TRBV28 and TRBJ1-5; possible D gene TRBD1, 6 bases. This CDR3 comprises 12 residues. Between the trimmed V and J ends, which lost 4 bases and 6 bases, there was a span of 7 bases. The V gene's germline CDR1 is MDHEN and CDR2 SYDVKM. The CDR3 reads CASSSQGQPQHF. The CDR3 DNA reads TGTGCCAGCAGTTCACAGGGTCAGCCCCAGCATTTT.